This T cell receptor beta chain was recorded in a study of technical replicates of blood from a few donors. Libraries were prepared by immunoSEQ multiplex PCR; TCRdb keeps only in-frame clonotypes and omits some of them. The sample consists of under 85,000 clones, approximately 96% of them appearing once. The CDR3 is 15 residues long. Germline V lookup: CDR1 MNHEY, CDR2 SMNVEV (reference sequence). With V trimmed by 0 bases and J by 5 bases, 6 bases remained unmatched. Sequencing used T cells isolated from PBMCs. The source of this sequence is a human donor in good health. The rearrangement links TRBV27 to TRBJ1-1; 7 nucleotides line up with TRBD1. Here the CDR3 reads CASSLSLTGSTEAFF. DNA for the CDR3: TGTGCCAGCAGTTTATCTTTGACAGGGAGTACTGAAGCTTTCTTT.